This paragraph covers one T cell receptor (beta chain) sequence. In its sample, this clonotype was seen many times. Its target antigen remains unknown. No quality values exist for individual bases; no much larger clone is one base distant. For repertoire sequencing, the TCR beta CDR3 regions were amplified from RNA transcripts. HTBI primers and the Qiagen OneStep RT-PCR kit were used in a first-round RT-PCR, which was followed by a second-round multiplex PCR, size selection and purification. Sequencing of the libraries was carried out on an Illumina HiSeq2000 in paired-end mode with 100 bp reads. For the original study's pipeline: Reads were processed with SOAPnuke, discarding reads with adapters, uncalled bases, mean Phred below 15, or no exact constant-primer or identifier match. COPE v1.2.5 was used to merge the high-quality paired reads. Clonotypes were defined as unique nucleotide sequences and were aligned to IMGT TRB V, D and J references using MiTCR v1.1. Only V-J combinations with frequency above 0.0001 were analysed, covering approximately 99% of repertoires. For each V-J combination, a TCR clonal expansion and chaos score was defined as the ratio of F50 clonal expansion to chaos observed in the TCRdist matrix. Welch's t-statistics and random forest were used to narrow the features down to around 12 V-J combinations, which were then fed into a naive Bayes classifier. Thyroid-blood repertoire similarity was quantified with the Morisita-Horn index. Using fastp trimming at Q25 and MiXCR clonotype assembly, TCRdb reanalyzed the public sequencing data and kept in-frame beta chains. Every distinct CDR3 protein forms one entry, paired with its most common genes and DNA. The authors' filters were not applied to this entry. The sample data list under 250,000 distinct CDR3 sequences, and around a fifth of these were observed just once. Jointly, the top ten make up roughly 39% of the sample.

The data were taken from a study of Graves' ophthalmopathy and Graves' hyperthyroidism (dated by TCRdb to the late 2010s). Regarding the study in general: Peripheral blood was collected before any treatment was given, at the time of initial diagnosis. In total, some 140 blood samples were TCR-sequenced: approximately 42 ophthalmopathy, under 80 hyperthyroidism and approximately 17 hyperthyroidism-to-ophthalmopathy patients. In roughly 6 hyperthyroidism patients, T-cell repertoires of thyroid tissue and blood were compared. To explore V-J signatures that separate ophthalmopathy from hyperthyroidism, a discovery set of about a hundred patients was enrolled, consisting of about 45 with ophthalmopathy and around 57 with stable hyperthyroidism. Once sampling was done, hyperthyroidism patients were given methimazole at a starting dose of 30 mg daily, while ophthalmopathy patients were given high-dose intravenous methylprednisolone. The study used signatures of the TCR beta repertoire to tell Graves' ophthalmopathy apart from Graves' hyperthyroidism and to predict which patients would progress to ophthalmopathy. The roughly 100 discovery patients were randomly split 7:3 into training and test sets. For independent validation, a separate cohort was made up of 18 hyperthyroidism patients plus 17 patients who later progressed from hyperthyroidism to ophthalmopathy.

Ophthalmopathy patients were characterized by moderately to severely active disease, a Clinical Activity Score of at least 3, a NOSPECS grade of at least 4, and a disease duration under 3 months. Patients with other autoimmune diseases, uncontrolled infections, pregnancy or lactation were excluded. Diagnosis relied on clinical symptoms, serum thyroxine, TRAb, thyroid ultrasound and orbital computed tomography. Using Ficoll-Paque density gradient centrifugation, PBMCs were isolated from 9.5 to 10 ml of fresh peripheral blood. Trizol reagent was used to extract the total RNA, and its quality was then checked on an Agilent 2100 Bioanalyzer. Results and caveats for the whole study, not just this receptor: Sample size was not statistically predetermined, and group allocation was not concealed from the investigators. Most expanded thyroid clonotypes with a frequency above 0.001 also appeared in blood, which suggests that blood repertoires may reflect the immune response in the thyroid. In cross-validation, the 13-signature model distinguished ophthalmopathy from stable hyperthyroidism with 85% to 90% sensitivity and almost 83% specificity, and in the test set the corresponding values were about 80% and 75%. In validation, the model predicted ophthalmopathy progression with nearly 71% sensitivity and 72.22% specificity; some twelve predicted patients were CT-confirmed with GO in a median of approximately 6.5 months.

The CDR3 contains 15 residues, cysteine and phenylalanine counted. Of the read, only the CDR3 DNA is kept; its 45 bases are in frame from base 1. Based on the germline V gene, the CDR1 and CDR2 sequences are KGHDR and SFDVKD. The junction shows trimming of 3 bases on V and 0 bases on J, plus 10 bases between the germline ends. Sequenced sample: peripheral blood. The clonotype was recovered from a woman aged 50 to 65 with Graves' ophthalmopathy. Donor details come from another sample of the same person, matched by shared clones. The chain is made from TRBV24-1 and TRBJ2-5; the D gene lacks a confident call. The CDR3 is CATSDGRQYQETQYF. The bases read TGTGCCACCAGTGATGGACGCCAGTACCAAGAGACCCAGTACTTC.